This T cell receptor beta chain originates from a study of T cell changes during pregnancy in multiple sclerosis. Between the trimmed V and J ends, which lost 3 bases and 0 bases, there was a span of 17 bases. The CDR3 is 17 amino acids. Germline-derived CDR1 and CDR2 are ENHRY and SYGVKD. This clone was detected only once. Sequencing used immunoSEQ multiplex PCR; TCRdb keeps in-frame clones, though not all of them. The top ten clones hold around 1.5% of a sample with some 70,000 clones, 90% of them seen once. This chain uses TRBV10-3 with TRBJ2-5; D ambiguous. The material was peripheral blood, obtained in the third trimester of pregnancy. The sequence derives from a female donor with multiple sclerosis, enrolled in a pregnancy study. The CDR3 nucleotides are TGTGCCATCAGTGAATTACCGGCCAGGCCGAACCAAGAGACCCAGTACTTC. Translating it yields CAISELPARPNQETQYF.